This T cell receptor beta chain was profiled in a study of tumor and adjacent non-tumor tissue in lung cancer. Looking at the study overall: Some 4.2 million productive TCRbeta reads were obtained per sample on average. Points from the study as a whole: TCR diversity was significantly greater in tumor than normal lung tissue. Top 100 clones took a larger repertoire share in normal lung. Tumor TCR diversity, when higher, was linked to shorter survival.

This sample's RNA came from whole unsorted tissue. Germline lookup yields CDR1 SEHNR and CDR2 FQNEAQ (reference sequence). With 9 bases removed from V and 2 bases from J, the gap between germline ends came to 13 bases. The CDR3 has 14 residues. The library came from three nested PCR rounds adapted from ARM-PCR protocols. MiXCR was run by TCRdb on the multiplex PCR reads, yielding one entry per CDR3 protein. The sample holds 60,000 to 90,000 distinct CDR3 sequences; roughly 80% are singletons and the top ten take more than 10%. Comments on this clonotype: Its antigen is unidentified.

The sample consisted of lung tumor tissue. The chain carries TRBV7-9 and TRBJ2-2; D is unclear. The source of this sequence is a woman between 50 and 59 years old with non-small cell lung cancer. The CDR3 DNA reads as TGTGCCAGGAACTTAAATCCCAACACCGGGGAGCTGTTTTTT. This codes for CARNLNPNTGELFF.